This section outlines one TCR beta chain sequence together with its context. TCRdb keeps only in-frame clones here, not all; method: immunoSEQ multiplex PCR. The profile shows about 100,000 clones, 65% to 90% of them singletons. The data are from a study of blood T cell repertoires in COVID-19. The CDR3 is made up of 15 amino acids. The germline CDR1 and CDR2 sequences are SGHRS and YFSETQ. The sample taken for sequencing was peripheral blood. V and J are TRBV5-1 and TRBJ1-3; 7 bases are shared with TRBD1. TRBJ2-2 matches the DNA end more closely, so the J call is doubtful. This sequence originates from a man older than 75 with acute or convalescent COVID-19. CDR3 sequence (DNA): TGCGCCAGCAGCGTTCGACAGGGTGCCACCGGGGAGCTGTTTTTT. Its protein is CASSVRQGATGELFF.